A selection of T cell receptor beta chains follows, all from one sample in a study of human T cells and chemical hapten exposure. TCRdb ran MiXCR on the RACE reads and lists one entry per CDR3 protein. The sample yields under 400,000 distinct CDR3 sequences, 4% to 6% seen once. The sample here was whole blood, taken in connection with sensitization to the hapten diphenylcyclopropenone (DPC). The receptors here all came from a woman between 50 and 59 years old with alopecia areata. Some clones in this sample may be carry-over from other donors' samples. Both conserved end residues are part of each CDR3. The D gene is left open where the match is weak. Clone size is not always given. Where it is, it says once, few, many or a class for expanded clones.

d_gene | j_gene | v_gene | abundance | CDR3nt | CDR3aa
- | TRBJ2-5 | TRBV20-1 | many | TGCAGTGCTAGAGTTAACCAAGAGACCCAGTACTTC | CSARVNQETQYF
- | TRBJ1-4 | TRBV27 | many | TGTGCCAGCAGTTCGGGCCCCCCAGGAAAACTGTTTTTT | CASSSGPPGKLFF
- | TRBJ1-1 | TRBV12-3/TRBV12-4 | many | TGTGCCAGCAGTCTCGGGGGGGCCGCGAACACTGAAGCTTTCTTT | CASSLGGAANTEAFF
- | TRBJ1-5 | TRBV12-3/TRBV12-4 | many | TGTGCCAGCAGCCGCACTGAGGGTCAGCCCCAGCATTTT | CASSRTEGQPQHF
TRBD2 | TRBJ2-1 | TRBV2 | - | TGTGCCAGCAGTGCTCGGCTAGCGGGGGGGTCATACAATGAGCAGTTCTTC | CASSARLAGGSYNEQFF
TRBD2 | TRBJ2-3 | TRBV3-1 | few | TGTGCCAGCAGCCAGATGCTAGCGGGGGGGATGTCAGATACGCAGTATTTT | CASSQMLAGGMSDTQYF
- | TRBJ1-1 | TRBV29-1 | - | TGCAGCGCTTGGACCGGCAACACTGAAGCTTTCTTT | CSAWTGNTEAFF
- | TRBJ2-3 | TRBV7-2 | many | TGTGCCAGCAGCTTAATGGAGGGGGCCACAGATACGCAGTATTTT | CASSLMEGATDTQYF
- | TRBJ2-3 | TRBV10-3 | many | TGTGCCACCCTCCCGAGCGAGGCCGATACGCAGTATTTT | CATLPSEADTQYF
TRBD2 | TRBJ2-1 | TRBV28 | many | TGTGCCAGCAGCTTAGGGACTAGCGGTTACAATGAGCAGTTCTTC | CASSLGTSGYNEQFF
TRBD2 | TRBJ2-1 | TRBV12-3/TRBV12-4 | many | TGTGCCAGCAGTTTCGGGACTAGGTACAATGAGCAGTTCTTC | CASSFGTRYNEQFF